The 12 T cell receptor beta chains listed next were all sequenced from one sample in a study of blood T cell repertoires in COVID-19. Sequencing was performed with immunoSEQ multiplex PCR; in TCRdb, only in-frame clones are kept and a portion is missing. Of about 25,000 clones listed, 85% to 90% are singletons. The sequenced sample was peripheral blood. These receptor sequences come from a man in his 70s with active COVID-19.

The V gene is TRBV27, the J gene TRBJ2-1; TRBD1 matches at 10 bases. CDR3 length: 14 amino acids. J gave up 10 bases and V 3 bases, and 6 bases lay outside the gene matches. The germline gives CDR1 MNHEY, CDR2 SMNVEV (reference sequence). CDR3 bases: TGTGCCAGCAGTTTTGGGACAGGGGCTCACGAGCAGTTCTTC. Translated: CASSFGTGAHEQFF.

The CDR3 is CASSYSRGGYNEQFF. CDR3 DNA sequence: TGTGCCAGCAGTTACTCACGGGGAGGCTACAATGAGCAGTTCTTC. The chain links TRBV6-5 to TRBJ2-1; D is possibly TRBD2 (6 bases). The CDR3 is 15 amino acids. From germline, CDR1 is MNHEY and CDR2 SVGAGI. The V end was cut by 0 bases, the J end by 3 bases, with 9 bases between.

This rearrangement joins TRBV9 to TRBJ2-3, with 10 bases lining up with TRBD2. The germline V gene encodes CDR1 SGDLS and CDR2 YYNGEE. J gave up 1 base and V 3 bases, and 8 bases lay outside the gene matches. The CDR3 loop spans 17 amino acids. The CDR3 sequence: CASSGHSSGGGTDTQYF. The CDR3 coding sequence is TGTGCCAGCAGCGGACACTCCAGCGGGGGGGGCACAGATACGCAGTATTTT. The full variable domain, with the rest looked up from reference TRBV9 and TRBJ2-3, is DSGVTQTPKHLITATGQRVTLRCSPRSGDLSVYWYQQSLDQGLQFLIQYYNGEERAKGNILERFSAQQFPDLHSELNLSSLELGDSALYFCASSGHSSGGGTDTQYFGPGTRLTVL.

The chain has TRBV24-1 and TRBJ2-3; maybe TRBD1 (7 bases). Germline-derived CDR1 and CDR2 are KGHDR and SFDVKD. This CDR3 has 16 residues. V lost 2 bases, J lost 5 bases, and 16 bases lay in between. The CDR3: CATSDYQGGRLDTQYF. CDR3 nucleotides: TGTGCCACCAGTGATTATCAGGGGGGAAGATTAGATACGCAGTATTTT.

The chain links TRBV23-1 to TRBJ1-1; perhaps TRBD1 as D (6 bases). TRBV23-1 falls under the ORF class, with uncertain function. V was cut by 9 bases and J by 3 bases, with 17 bases left in between. This CDR3 spans 14 amino acids. CDR3 sequence reads: CARIGGFPDTEAFF. The CDR3 DNA sequence: TGCGCCAGGATAGGGGGTTTCCCGGACACTGAAGCTTTCTTT.

The V gene is TRBV2, the J gene TRBJ2-6; tentative D call: TRBD1 (5 bases). This CDR3 has 15 residues. V was pared by 6 bases and J by 0 bases, with 9 bases between. CDR1 and CDR2 (germline): SNHLY, FYNNEI. The CDR3 loop is CASRDTGSGANVLTF. CDR3 DNA: TGTGCCAGCAGGGATACAGGCTCTGGGGCCAACGTCCTGACTTTC.

The chain joins TRBV15 to TRBJ1-4, with 7 bases identical to TRBD1. With 5 bases clipped from V and 7 bases from J, the junction kept 4 bases outside the gene matches. The CDR3 spans 13 residues. Germline CDR1 and CDR2: LNHNV and YYDKDF (reference sequence). The CDR3 loop reads CATSWTGFEKLFF. The CDR3 nucleotides read TGTGCCACCAGCTGGACAGGTTTTGAAAAACTGTTTTTT.

V usage is TRBV24-1 and J usage is TRBJ1-1; D ambiguous. Trimming stripped 2 bases from V and 1 base from J, with 4 bases between. CDR3 length equals 13 residues. The V gene's germline CDR1 is KGHDR and CDR2 SFDVKD. The CDR3 DNA reads as TGTGCCACCAGTGATTCTAGGAACACTGAAGCTTTCTTT. It encodes CATSDSRNTEAFF.

This rearrangement joins TRBV19 to TRBJ2-5; 11 bases are a match to TRBD2. Germline V gene data show CDR1 as LNHDA and CDR2 as SQIVND (reference sequence). The CDR3 contains 15 residues. J was trimmed by 4 bases and V by 7 bases; bases with no gene match: 8. The CDR3 region is CASTIAGGNLETQYF. In nucleotides, the CDR3 is TGTGCCAGTACCATAGCGGGGGGGAACTTAGAGACCCAGTACTTC.

The V call is TRBV6-5, the J call TRBJ1-1; 8 bases match TRBD1. V dropped 5 bases and J dropped 3; count of bases not matched to a gene: 8. Germline CDR1 reads MNHEY; CDR2 reads SVGAGI. CDR3 size: 15 residues. CDR3 nucleotides: TGTGCCAGCAGTCGGACAGGGCCTTCGGACACTGAAGCTTTCTTT. It yields the protein CASSRTGPSDTEAFF.

The chain employs TRBV15 and TRBJ1-2, with D maybe TRBD1 (6 bases). Germline CDR1 LNHNV, CDR2 YYDKDF (reference sequence). V lost 0 bases, J lost 7 bases, and 9 bases lay in between. The CDR3 length is 13 residues. The CDR3 nucleotides are TGTGCCACCAGCAGAGATCAGGGGAGTGGCTACACCTTC. This translates into CATSRDQGSGYTF.

The chain couples TRBV4-2 to TRBJ1-5; D remains unclear. The CDR3 totals 16 residues. Trimming cost V 0 bases and J 1 base, with 10 bases left between them. The germline V gene has CDR1 LGHNA and CDR2 YNFKEQ. The CDR3 is CASSQDTAASNQPQHF. The CDR3 bases are TGTGCCAGCAGCCAAGACACAGCGGCGAGCAATCAGCCCCAGCATTTT.